The source of this T cell receptor beta chain is a study of cytomegalovirus exposure and HLA in healthy donors. Healthy people donating bone marrow made up the donors. Worth noting for this clone: Antigen specificity is unknown.

PCR used 60 Vbeta primers and 13 Jbeta primers. Some clones are missing from TCRdb's copy, which holds only in-frame ones; the method was immunoSEQ multiplex PCR. The data hold about 160,000 clones, with 80% to 90% observed a single time. General study results and limits: Accounts indicate the classifier identified cytomegalovirus status with strong specificity and sensitivity. Whilst most TCR sequences proved rare, a subset of public TCRs occurred across many donors. Later, TCR association rates were found to vary by HLA locus, highest for DRB1 and lowest for HLA-C.

Trimming removed 4 bases at V and 0 bases at J, with 16 bases between. Germline V gene data show CDR1 as SEHNR and CDR2 as FQNEAQ (reference sequence). This CDR3 has 18 residues. The receptor was derived from a man aged 50 to 59 in good health and CMV-seropositive. The chain joins TRBV7-9 to TRBJ2-6; maybe TRBD2 (6 bases). Sequenced sample: PBMCs. DNA of the CDR3: TGTGCCAGCAGCTCGACCCGGGACTGGTCCTCTGGGGCCAACGTCCTGACTTTC. Protein sequence: CASSSTRDWSSGANVLTF.